These 20 T cell receptor beta chains share one sample of origin, sequenced in a study of T cells in localized non-small cell lung cancer. TCRdb's table, derived via immunoSEQ multiplex PCR, lists solely in-frame clones and lacks some. Found here are around 31,000 clones, 90% to 95% of them singletons; the top ten hold roughly 0.7%. Sequenced here: peripheral blood, sampled before any cancer treatment. All receptors come from a woman aged 40-69 years with stage I lung adenocarcinoma.

The gene calls are TRBV29-1 and TRBJ1-1; D call uncertain. V was shortened by 6 bases and J by 3 bases, with 17 bases between the two germline ends. This CDR3 region has 14 residues. The V gene's germline CDR1 is SQVTM and CDR2 ANQGSEA. For the CDR3, the DNA is TGCAGCGTGAACTCCCAAGGGATCTACACTGAAGCTTTCTTT. This codes for CSVNSQGIYTEAFF. The full variable domain, its missing parts supplied by reference TRBV29-1 and TRBJ1-1, is SAVISQKPSRDICQRGTSLTIQCQVDSQVTMMFWYRQQPGQSLTLIATANQGSEATYESGFVIDKFPISRPNLTFSTLTVSNMSPEDSSIYLCSVNSQGIYTEAFFGQGTRLTVV.

The rearrangement joins TRBV5-4 to TRBJ2-7; possibly TRBD1 or TRBD2 for D (5 bases each). This CDR3 is 12 amino acids long. Trimming took 4 bases from V and 5 from J, leaving 10 bases between them. In germline, CDR1 is SGHNT, CDR2 YYREEE (reference sequence). The CDR3 region has the DNA TGTGCCAGCAGCCGGGACGTGAACGAGCAGTACTTC. Translating gives CASSRDVNEQYF.

The chain combines TRBV6-1 with TRBJ1-2; D not certain. Germline CDR1 reads MNHNS; CDR2 reads SASEGT. V was shortened by 5 bases and J by 7 bases, with 8 bases between the two germline ends. This CDR3 is built from 11 residues. The CDR3 DNA follows: TGTGCCAGCAGTTGGGGAGGTGGCTACACCTTC. It translates to CASSWGGGYTF.

The chain uses TRBV11-3 and TRBJ1-4; TRBD1 is a possible D gene (5 bases). Germline CDR1 is SGHNT and CDR2 is YENEEA. The CDR3 is made up of 15 amino acids. V lost 1 base, J lost 7 bases, and 13 bases lay in between. CDR3 DNA sequence: TGTGCCAGCAGCTTAGGTATCAGGGCGCGTGAAAAACTGTTTTTT. Translated: CASSLGIRAREKLFF.

This chain connects TRBV7-2 to TRBJ2-4; D remains unclear. Looked up from germline, CDR1 is SGHTA and CDR2 is FQGNSA. The V end lost 1 base, the J end lost 0 bases, and 7 bases lay between the germline ends. This CDR3 has 15 residues. CDR3 nucleotides: TGTGCCAGCAGCTTAGAGGCGGTAGCCAAAAACATTCAGTACTTC. This sequence encodes CASSLEAVAKNIQYF.

The chain carries TRBV7-9 and TRBJ2-3; TRBD2 matches at 14 bases. CDR1 is SEHNR and CDR2 is FQNEAQ in the germline V gene (reference sequence). The CDR3 contains 18 residues. The ends lost 5 bases at V and 5 bases at J; junction bases unmatched: 12. The CDR3 coding sequence is TGTGCCAGCAGCACAACGGTGACTAGCGGGGGGGTGAGAGATACGCAGTATTTT. Its translation: CASSTTVTSGGVRDTQYF.

The chain carries TRBV7-9 and TRBJ1-2, with a possible D match to TRBD1 (5 bases). V lost 4 bases, J lost 7 bases, and 13 bases lay in between. The CDR3 runs to 13 residues. From germline, CDR1 is SEHNR and CDR2 FQNEAQ (reference sequence). CDR3 coding DNA: TGTGCCAGCAGCTCCATCAGGGAAAGTGGCTACACCTTC. As protein: CASSSIRESGYTF.

A few counts support this clone. The gene calls are TRBV21-1 and TRBJ2-7; the tabulated D call, TRBD2, remains unverified against the DNA. TRBV21-1 is a listed pseudogene. This CDR3 region has 16 residues. The CDR3 protein is CASSIQAGTVSYEQYF. The CDR3 nucleotides read TGTGCCAGCAGCATACAAGCGGGGACGGTCTCCTACGAGCAGTACTTC.

The chain recombines TRBV5-1 with TRBJ2-7, with 11 positions matching TRBD2. The CDR3 has 21 amino acids. Trimming removed 1 base from V and 3 bases from J; junction bases left unmatched: 21. CDR1 is SGHRS, CDR2 YFSETQ, per germline. The CDR3, as DNA: TGCGCCAGCAGCTTGTTCCCCATTAGCGGGAGGGACCTACACTCCAACTACGAGCAGTACTTC. Translation gives CASSLFPISGRDLHSNYEQYF.

CDR3 protein: CASSLGSGWDQPQHF. CDR3 sequence (DNA): TGTGCCAGCAGTTTAGGATCGGGGTGGGACCAGCCCCAGCATTTT. This chain joins TRBV28 and TRBJ1-5, with D tentatively TRBD1 (5 bases). The V end lost 2 bases, the J end lost 7 bases, and 15 bases lay between the germline ends. This CDR3 has 15 residues. Germline assignment: CDR1 MDHEN and CDR2 SYDVKM.

Only one count was recorded for this clone. This chain joins TRBV5-1 and TRBJ1-5; 8 nucleotides agree with TRBD1. The CDR3 length is 12 residues. The V gene end was trimmed by 4 bases and the J gene end by 9 bases; junction bases not matched to a gene: 3. CDR1 and CDR2 from the germline V gene are SGHRS and YFSETQ. CDR3 sequence (DNA): TGCGCCAGCAGCACCGACAGGGGGCCCCAGCATTTT. Translating it yields CASSTDRGPQHF.

The CDR3 protein is CASRVDRGDTGELFF. CDR3 in DNA: TGTGCCAGCAGAGTTGACAGGGGGGACACCGGGGAGCTGTTTTTT. The V gene is TRBV6-4, the J gene TRBJ2-2; TRBD1 agrees at 9 bases. The CDR3 runs 15 residues. Per the germline V gene, CDR1 is MRHNA and CDR2 is SNTAGT. V shed 6 bases, J shed 3 bases, and the junction held 5 bases outside the gene matches.

The rearrangement links TRBV28 to TRBJ1-2, with D possibly matching TRBD1 (5 bases). Per the germline V gene, CDR1 is MDHEN and CDR2 is SYDVKM. V gave up 7 bases and J gave up 0 bases, with 12 bases separating them. The CDR3 spans 14 residues. The CDR3 nucleotides read TGTGCCAGCAAGGGGTCCTTACCTAACTATGGCTACACCTTC. The encoded protein is CASKGSLPNYGYTF.

The chain is built from TRBV5-8 and TRBJ2-1; 9 positions agree with TRBD1. CDR1 and CDR2 from the germline V gene are SGHTS and YDEGEE. The CDR3 totals 17 residues. V was pared by 0 bases and J by 2 bases, with 6 bases of the junction left unmatched. This CDR3 is CASSLGLGTGTYNEQFF. CDR3 sequence (DNA): TGTGCCAGCAGCTTGGGACTAGGGACAGGGACCTACAATGAGCAGTTCTTC.

V is TRBV5-5 and J is TRBJ1-1; maybe TRBD1 (6 bases). Germline-derived CDR1 and CDR2 are SGHKS and YYEKEE (reference sequence). The CDR3 is 16 amino acids. Trimming removed 1 base at V and 5 bases at J, with 18 bases between. CDR3 loop: CASSLTPDSGRTEAFF. The CDR3 nucleotides are TGTGCCAGCAGCTTGACACCGGACAGCGGAAGGACTGAAGCTTTCTTT.

The chain joins TRBV18 to TRBJ1-5; D gene ambiguous. With 1 base removed from V and 7 bases from J, the gap between germline ends came to 11 bases. The CDR3 has 14 amino acids. CDR1 and CDR2 (germline): KGHSH, LQKENI. The CDR3 nucleotides are TGTGCCAGCTCACCACAGGGAGAGAGACAGCCCCAGCATTTT. This gives the protein CASSPQGERQPQHF.

The chain carries TRBV14 and TRBJ2-3; D is ambiguous. CDR1 SGHDN and CDR2 FVKESK come from the germline V gene. CDR3 length equals 15 residues. V lost 2 bases, J lost 0 bases, and 9 bases lay in between. The CDR3 sequence: CASSQRQISTDTQYF. The DNA for the CDR3 is TGTGCCAGCAGCCAACGTCAAATTAGCACAGATACGCAGTATTTT.

The genes are TRBV21-1 and TRBJ2-1; TRBD1, the table's D call, was not compared with the DNA. TRBV21-1 is tagged as a pseudogene. The CDR3 has 14 amino acids. This CDR3 reads CASSPWPAYNEQFF. For the CDR3, the DNA is TGTGCCAGCAGTCCCTGGCCCGCCTACAATGAGCAGTTCTTC.

The rearrangement uses TRBV7-2 and TRBJ2-2; weak D call: TRBD1 (6 bases). V dropped 5 bases and J dropped 6 bases, with 22 bases sitting between them. Per germline, CDR1 SGHTA and CDR2 FQGNSA. The CDR3 spans 17 residues. In DNA form, the CDR3 reads TGTGCCAGCAGCCGTCAGGGGCCCTACACGCGGGCCGGGGAGCTGTTTTTT. Amino acids: CASSRQGPYTRAGELFF.

The chain carries TRBV11-2 and TRBJ1-4; tentatively, D is TRBD1 (5 bases). Trimming took off 6 bases at V and 4 bases at J, with 15 bases between the two ends. From germline, CDR1 is SGHAT and CDR2 FQNNGV. CDR3 length: 15 amino acids. CDR3 nucleotide sequence: TGTGCCAGCAGTAGAGGGGTCGGTAGTAATGAAAAACTGTTTTTT. Its translation: CASSRGVGSNEKLFF.